The clone carrying this TCR beta chain was observed at least ten times. What it binds is unknown. Trimming took 4 bases from V and 0 from J, leaving 6 bases between them. Germline loops: CDR1 SGHTA, CDR2 FQGTGA. The CDR3 is 13 residues long. This sample is drawn from a study of T cell repertoires in cytomegalovirus infection. TCRdb used MiXCR to reprocess the reads, holding one entry per CDR3 protein. Of fewer than 400,000 distinct CDR3 sequences listed, 15% to 20% were seen once; the top ten hold about 10%. Broader study findings: Carriers of CMV and the relevant HLA type were discriminated by public TCR beta frequency.

The clonotype was recovered from a human donor in good health (CMV status not recorded). Some clones in this sample may be carry-over from other donors' samples. Sequencing was performed on PBMCs. V and J are TRBV7-3 and TRBJ1-1, with D unresolved. The CDR3 region is CASSSNMNTEAFF. The DNA for the CDR3 is TGTGCCAGCAGCTCTAACATGAACACTGAAGCTTTCTTT.